The sample holds many counts of the clone carrying this T cell receptor (beta chain). Its antigen is not known. 5'RACE with constant-segment primers yielded barcoded, UMI-tagged TCR alpha and TCR beta cDNA libraries. Via MiXCR, TCRdb re-called the 5' RACE reads, giving one row per CDR3 protein. The sample has about 400,000 distinct CDR3 sequences; roughly 18% are singletons. This sample is drawn from a study of T-cell memory formation after mild COVID-19. On the study more broadly: In these data, TCR clusters were largely donor specific. Study conclusions and caveats: Certain responding clones were present in pre-infection memory, suggesting participation of cross-reactive memory.

The sequence was obtained from a young man who had mild COVID-19 (a few samples of this study predate the infection). Cell type and time point are not known. The specimen sequenced was PBMCs or a T cell subset sorted from them (not recorded which).

The CDR3 nucleotides read TGTGCCAGCAGTTTGGCGGGGGAGGGCCCTAGCGGACGACACGGTACGCAGTATTTT. Translating it yields CASSLAGEGPSGRHGTQYF. The chain links TRBV12-3 or TRBV12-4 to TRBJ2-3; 7 nucleotides line up with TRBD2. The CDR3 sequence is 19 residues long. V was pared by 3 bases and J by 8 bases, with 23 bases of the junction left unmatched.